This is a list of T cell receptor beta chains from one sample in a study of T cells in Graves' hyperthyroidism and ophthalmopathy. TCRdb re-analysed the multiplex PCR reads in MiXCR, keeping a single row per CDR3 protein. The sample consists of about 180,000 distinct CDR3 sequences, over 15% of them appearing once. Sequencing used blood. These receptor sequences come from a woman in her forties or fifties with Graves' hyperthyroidism. CDR3s include the opening cysteine and the closing phenylalanine or tryptophan. The order of the fields is J gene, clone size, D gene, V gene, CDR3 DNA, CDR3 protein. The D gene is left open where the match is weak. Size is omitted from some rows. Given values are once, few, many or a class for expanded clones.

J: TRBJ1-1; size: many; D: TRBD1; V: TRBV27; DNA: TGTGCCAGCAGAATCTTTCGGACAGGTACGAACACTGAAGCTTTCTTT; CDR3: CASRIFRTGTNTEAFF
J: TRBJ1-2; size: many; D: NA; V: TRBV6-1; DNA: TGTGCCAGCAGTGGTTGGAATGGCTACACCTTC; CDR3: CASSGWNGYTF
J: TRBJ2-1; size: many; D: NA; V: TRBV5-1; DNA: TGCGCCAGCAGCTTGGAGGCAGTTGAGCAGTTCTTC; CDR3: CASSLEAVEQFF
J: TRBJ1-5; size: many; D: TRBD1; V: TRBV12-3/TRBV12-4; DNA: TGTGCCAGCAGTGGGACAGGAGGGCAGCCCCAGCATTTT; CDR3: CASSGTGGQPQHF
J: TRBJ1-5; size: few; D: TRBD1; V: TRBV5-1; DNA: TGCGCCAGCAGCTTGGGGGGACAGGGGCATCAGCCCCAGCATTTT; CDR3: CASSLGGQGHQPQHF
J: TRBJ1-1; size: few; D: NA; V: TRBV19; DNA: TGTGCCAGTATCGGATTCACGGTCGCTGAAGCTTTCTTT; CDR3: CASIGFTVAEAFF
J: TRBJ1-1; size: many; D: TRBD1; V: TRBV19; DNA: TGTGCCAGTAGTAACGGACAGGTGAACACTGAAGCTTTCTTT; CDR3: CASSNGQVNTEAFF
J: TRBJ2-5; size: many; D: NA; V: TRBV7-8; DNA: TGTGCCAGCAGCTTAGTCCCAGACCAAGAGACCCAGTACTTC; CDR3: CASSLVPDQETQYF
J: TRBJ1-1; size: many; D: TRBD1; V: TRBV20-1; DNA: TGCAGTGCCAAGGACAGGGGGAGGAAAGCTTTCTTT; CDR3: CSAKDRGRKAFF
J: TRBJ2-2; size: many; D: TRBD1; V: TRBV4-1; DNA: TGCGCCAGCAGCCACGGGACAGGGGGAGAGGAGCTGTTTTTT; CDR3: CASSHGTGGEELFF
J: TRBJ1-2; size: many; D: NA; V: TRBV19; DNA: TGTGCCAGTAAGGCTCTGGGTCTCCAGGCCCTTGGAGGCTACACCTTC; CDR3: CASKALGLQALGGYTF
J: TRBJ2-7; size: few; D: TRBD1; V: TRBV28; DNA: TGTGTCACAGGGGGCAACCTATACGAGCAGTACTTC; CDR3: CVTGGNLYEQYF
J: TRBJ2-6; size: many; D: NA; V: TRBV27; DNA: TGTGCCAGCAGTTTTTCGATGGGGGGAATCTCTGGGGCCAACGTCCTGACTTTC; CDR3: CASSFSMGGISGANVLTF
J: TRBJ2-5; size: many; D: TRBD1; V: TRBV7-2; DNA: TGTGCCAGCAGCGCGACAGGGGGCGCGGAGACCCAGTACTTC; CDR3: CASSATGGAETQYF
J: TRBJ1-1; size: many; D: TRBD1; V: TRBV12-3/TRBV12-4; DNA: TGTGCCAGCAGTTTCGGGACAGGGGGACGGAACACTGAAGCTTTCTTT; CDR3: CASSFGTGGRNTEAFF
J: TRBJ2-7; size: many; D: NA; V: TRBV6-1; DNA: TGTGCCGTAGGGCTCCGCGAGCAGTACTTC; CDR3: CAVGLREQYF
J: TRBJ2-7; size: many; D: NA; V: TRBV7-2; DNA: TGTGCCAGCAGCTTAAGGGATCCCCTCTACGAGCAGTACTTC; CDR3: CASSLRDPLYEQYF
J: TRBJ2-1; size: many; D: TRBD2; V: TRBV15; DNA: TGTGCCACCAGCCCAGAGATGGTAGCGGGGACCTACAATGAGCAGTTCTTC; CDR3: CATSPEMVAGTYNEQFF
J: TRBJ1-1; size: many; D: TRBD1; V: TRBV19; DNA: TGTGCCAGTAGTCCGACGGACAGGGAGAAGACTGAAGCTTTCTTT; CDR3: CASSPTDREKTEAFF
J: TRBJ1-5; size: many; D: NA; V: TRBV7-8; DNA: TGTGCCAGCAGCAAAGTGCCCAAGGGAAAACATCAGCCCCAGCATTTT; CDR3: CASSKVPKGKHQPQHF
J: TRBJ2-1; size: few; D: TRBD2; V: TRBV10-3; DNA: TGTGCCATCGGTGGGGGGGGGAGGTACAATGAGCAGTTCTTC; CDR3: CAIGGGGRYNEQFF
J: TRBJ2-7; size: NA; D: TRBD2; V: TRBV5-4; DNA: TGTGCCAGCAGCGACGGACTAGCTACCTACGAGCAGTACTTC; CDR3: CASSDGLATYEQYF
J: TRBJ2-3; size: NA; D: TRBD2; V: TRBV7-2; DNA: TGTGCCAGCAGTTTCGGGACTAGCGGTACGCAGTATTTT; CDR3: CASSFGTSGTQYF
J: TRBJ1-3; size: NA; D: NA; V: TRBV9; DNA: TGTGCCAGCAGCAGAGGGGGAGCCCCCTCTGGAAACACCATATATTTT; CDR3: CASSRGGAPSGNTIYF
J: TRBJ2-7; size: many; D: NA; V: TRBV7-9; DNA: TGTGCCAGCAGCTTGGCGGGGGCGGCCGAGCAGTACTTC; CDR3: CASSLAGAAEQYF
J: TRBJ1-2; size: few; D: TRBD1; V: TRBV18; DNA: TGTGCCAGCTCACAAGTGGACAGGGGGGACGGTGGCTACACCTTC; CDR3: CASSQVDRGDGGYTF
J: TRBJ2-3; size: once; D: TRBD2; V: TRBV4-1; DNA: TGCGCCAGCAGCCAACTAGCGGGAGGGCTGGGCACAGATACGCAGTATTTT; CDR3: CASSQLAGGLGTDTQYF
J: TRBJ2-2; size: NA; D: NA; V: TRBV7-9; DNA: TGTGCCAGCGGCTTAGCTCGATCGAACACCGGGGAGCTGTTTTTT; CDR3: CASGLARSNTGELFF
J: TRBJ1-5; size: many; D: NA; V: TRBV27; DNA: TGTGCCAGCAGTTTGTGGCAGGGGAATCAGCCCCAGCATTTT; CDR3: CASSLWQGNQPQHF
J: TRBJ1-2; size: many; D: NA; V: TRBV7-2; DNA: TGTGCCAGCAGCTTCACCTCGAGGGGGAATAACTATGGCTACACCTTC; CDR3: CASSFTSRGNNYGYTF
J: TRBJ1-1; size: many; D: NA; V: TRBV28; DNA: TGTGCCAGCAGTGGTGTGAACACTGAAGCTTTCTTT; CDR3: CASSGVNTEAFF
J: TRBJ2-5; size: many; D: TRBD2; V: TRBV28; DNA: TGTGCCAGCAGTTTCTTAAAGGGACTAGCGGGGGGCCTCCAAGAGACCCAGTACTTC; CDR3: CASSFLKGLAGGLQETQYF
J: TRBJ1-5; size: many; D: NA; V: TRBV20-1; DNA: TGCAGTGCTGCAGGGTGGTTGCAGCCCCAGCATTTT; CDR3: CSAAGWLQPQHF
J: TRBJ2-1; size: many; D: TRBD2; V: TRBV11-2; DNA: TGTGCCAGCAGCCTCGGACTAGTAGACGAGCAGTTCTTC; CDR3: CASSLGLVDEQFF
J: TRBJ2-3; size: many; D: TRBD2; V: TRBV29-1; DNA: TGCAGCGTTGAAGGTGGGGGGGAAGATACGCAGTATTTT; CDR3: CSVEGGGEDTQYF
J: TRBJ1-1; size: NA; D: TRBD1; V: TRBV5-1; DNA: TGCGCCAGCAGGCGACAGGGGGCTACGAACACTCAAGCTTTCTTT; CDR3: CASRRQGATNTQAFF
J: TRBJ2-7; size: many; D: TRBD1; V: TRBV28; DNA: TGTGCCAGCAGTCCCTATCTTGTCCGGACAGGGGCTTACGAGCAGTACTTC; CDR3: CASSPYLVRTGAYEQYF
J: TRBJ1-2; size: many; D: NA; V: TRBV19; DNA: TGTGCCAGTACGGGGGGAAACTATGGCTACACCTTC; CDR3: CASTGGNYGYTF
J: TRBJ2-7; size: few; D: TRBD1; V: TRBV18; DNA: TGTGCCAGCTCACGGGACAGGTCTGACGAGCAGTACTTC; CDR3: CASSRDRSDEQYF
J: TRBJ2-2; size: many; D: TRBD1; V: TRBV20-1; DNA: TGCAGTGCTAGGCCCGGTGGGGACAGGGAGGCCGGGGAGCTGTTTTTT; CDR3: CSARPGGDREAGELFF
J: TRBJ1-1; size: many; D: TRBD1; V: TRBV2; DNA: TGTGCCAGCAGTCCCTGGGGACAGGGGGTTACTGAAGCTTTCTTT; CDR3: CASSPWGQGVTEAFF
J: TRBJ2-1; size: many; D: TRBD2; V: TRBV2; DNA: TGTGCCAACCCTGGGAGGGGCCCAGCCAATGAGCAGTTCTTC; CDR3: CANPGRGPANEQFF
J: TRBJ2-1; size: many; D: NA; V: TRBV7-9; DNA: TGTGCCAGCAAACCGTTAAGCTCCTACAATGAGCAGTTCTTC; CDR3: CASKPLSSYNEQFF
J: TRBJ1-4; size: few; D: NA; V: TRBV11-1; DNA: TGTGCCAGCAGTGCCGGGGTAAAGGCTAATGAAAAACTGTTTTTT; CDR3: CASSAGVKANEKLFF
J: TRBJ1-5; size: many; D: NA; V: TRBV24-1; DNA: TGTGCCACCAGTGATTTAGACAGTAATCAGCCCCAGCATTTT; CDR3: CATSDLDSNQPQHF
J: TRBJ2-3; size: many; D: NA; V: TRBV5-5; DNA: TGTGCCAGCAGCTTGGGCCCGTCAGATACGCAGTATTTT; CDR3: CASSLGPSDTQYF
J: TRBJ1-5; size: many; D: NA; V: TRBV7-2; DNA: TGTGCCAGCAGCTCCCGCAGAGACAATCAGCCCCAGCATTTT; CDR3: CASSSRRDNQPQHF
J: TRBJ1-1; size: many; D: NA; V: TRBV2; DNA: TGTGCCAGCAGGAGGGGGGCGCTGACTGAAGCTTTCTTT; CDR3: CASRRGALTEAFF